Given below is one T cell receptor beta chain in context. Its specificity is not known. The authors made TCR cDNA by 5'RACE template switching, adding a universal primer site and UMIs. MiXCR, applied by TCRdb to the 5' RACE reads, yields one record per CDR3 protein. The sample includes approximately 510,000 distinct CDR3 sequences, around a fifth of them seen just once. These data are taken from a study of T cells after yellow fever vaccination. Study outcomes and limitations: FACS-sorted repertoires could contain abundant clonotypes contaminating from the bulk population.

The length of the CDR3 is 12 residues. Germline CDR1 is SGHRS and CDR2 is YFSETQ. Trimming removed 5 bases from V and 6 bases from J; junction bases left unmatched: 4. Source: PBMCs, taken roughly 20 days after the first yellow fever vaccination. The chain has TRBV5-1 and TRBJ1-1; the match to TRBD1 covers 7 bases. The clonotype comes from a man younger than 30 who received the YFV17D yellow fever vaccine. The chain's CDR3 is CASRYDRAEAFF. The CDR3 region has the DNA TGCGCCAGCAGATACGACAGGGCTGAAGCTTTCTTT.